This T cell receptor beta chain appears in the sequencing data of a study of graft-versus-host responses after intestinal transplantation. At the level of the study: Anti-thymocyte globulin induction was given to all recipients, followed by tacrolimus and steroids for around 3 years. Study-level results: Researchers found peak circulating GvH clone levels linked to early post-transplant HvG declines. Recipient marrow harbored GvH clones, some of which surfaced first in ileum or blood.

In germline, CDR1 is SGHVS, CDR2 FQNEAQ. The V gene end was trimmed by 5 bases and the J gene end by 8 bases; junction bases not matched to a gene: 15. The CDR3 has 17 amino acids. Libraries were prepared by immunoSEQ multiplex PCR; TCRdb keeps only in-frame clonotypes and omits some of them. This table holds around 92,000 clones, 86% found once. This clone is medium-sized by share. What it binds is not known. This TCR came from a human patient who received an intestinal transplant, so some T cells may come from the graft donor. The chain is built from TRBV7-8 and TRBJ1-6, with 7 positions matching TRBD1. Sequenced material: PBMCs, taken 255 days after intestinal transplant. The DNA for the CDR3 is TGTGCCAGCAGCCTAACCCTAACCGGGACAGCGGATTCACCCCTCCACTTT. Encoded protein: CASSLTLTGTADSPLHF.